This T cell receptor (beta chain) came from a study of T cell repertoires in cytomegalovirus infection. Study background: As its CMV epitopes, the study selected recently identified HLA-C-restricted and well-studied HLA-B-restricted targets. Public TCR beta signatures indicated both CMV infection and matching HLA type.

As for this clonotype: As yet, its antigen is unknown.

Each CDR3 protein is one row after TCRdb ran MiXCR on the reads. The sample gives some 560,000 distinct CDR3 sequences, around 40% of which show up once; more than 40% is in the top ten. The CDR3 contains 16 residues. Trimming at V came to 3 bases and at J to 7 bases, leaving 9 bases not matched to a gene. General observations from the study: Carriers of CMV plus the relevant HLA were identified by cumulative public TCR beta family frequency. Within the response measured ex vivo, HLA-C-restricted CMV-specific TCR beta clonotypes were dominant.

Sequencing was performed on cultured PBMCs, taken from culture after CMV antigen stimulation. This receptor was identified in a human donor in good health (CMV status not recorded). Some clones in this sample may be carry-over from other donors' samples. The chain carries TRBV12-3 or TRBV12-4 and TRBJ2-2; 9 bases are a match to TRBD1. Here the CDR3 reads CASSLGTGRILGELFF. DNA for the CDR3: TGTGCCAGCAGTTTGGGGACAGGGCGGATTCTCGGGGAGCTGTTTTTT.